Below, 32 T cell receptor beta chains from the same sample are listed, as sequenced in a study of graft-versus-host responses after intestinal transplantation. TCRdb's copy holds only in-frame clones and misses some; the assay was immunoSEQ multiplex PCR. Of 50,000 to 75,000 clones in the sample, around 92% were seen once. These TCRs' antigens remain unknown. The sequences come from unstimulated CD4+ T cells sorted from spleen or lymph node cells, collected before transplant. The source is a human donor who was the organ donor for an intestinal transplant.

This chain links TRBV6-5 with TRBJ1-2, with D possibly being TRBD1 (5 bases). The CDR3 is 15 amino acids. Germline V gene sequence: CDR1 MNHEY, CDR2 SVGAGI. Deletions cut 7 bases from V and 3 bases from J, with 18 bases between. The CDR3 is CASTLEPGAYYGYTF. CDR3 coding DNA: TGTGCCAGCACCCTAGAGCCTGGGGCTTACTATGGCTACACCTTC.

This chain connects TRBV12-5 to TRBJ1-1; D is uncertain. Looked up from germline, CDR1 is LGHNT and CDR2 is FRNRAP. The CDR3 totals 14 residues. V was clipped by 6 bases and J by 2 bases, with 13 bases between them. In DNA, the CDR3 is TGTGCTAGTGGCCCCGGACGGAGAAACACTGAAGCTTTCTTT. This translates into CASGPGRRNTEAFF.

The sample holds one count of this clone. V and J are TRBV30 and TRBJ2-2; 15 bases align to TRBD2. Trimming cost V 7 bases and J 4 bases; bases outside gene matches: 7. Germline-derived CDR1 and CDR2 are GTSNPN and SVGIG (reference sequence). The CDR3 runs to 16 residues. In DNA form, the CDR3 reads TGTGCCTTCCTCTCGGGACTAGCGGGGGGCACCGGGGAGCTGTTTTTT. Protein product: CAFLSGLAGGTGELFF.

This chain connects TRBV6-5 to TRBJ1-5, with no clear D. This CDR3 has 14 amino acids. V was pared by 6 bases and J by 3 bases, with 12 bases between. CDR1 and CDR2 (germline): MNHEY, SVGAGI. CDR3 DNA: TGTGCCAGCAGGGGAGGCGGAACCAATCAGCCCCAGCATTTT. Its translation is CASRGGGTNQPQHF.

This chain links TRBV7-9 with TRBJ2-5, with TRBD1 as a possible D gene (5 bases). Germline V CDR1 and CDR2: SEHNR, FQNEAQ (reference sequence). This CDR3 comprises 13 residues. V was pared by 3 bases and J by 4 bases, with 9 bases between. The CDR3 loop is CASSFPGIETQYF. The CDR3 DNA sequence: TGTGCCAGCAGCTTCCCAGGGATAGAGACCCAGTACTTC.

The sample holds a few counts of this clone. The chain carries TRBV20-1 and TRBJ2-5; D not resolved. The CDR3 length is 11 residues. The germline V and J ends were trimmed by 2 bases and 5 bases, with 6 bases remaining between them. Germline CDR1 DFQATT, CDR2 SNEGSKA (reference sequence). CDR3 nucleotides: TGCAGTGCTAGACTATGGGAGACCCAGTACTTC. This codes for CSARLWETQYF.

The V and J genes are TRBV5-1 and TRBJ1-1, with TRBD1 matching over 7 bases. Germline V gives CDR1 SGHRS, CDR2 YFSETQ. The CDR3 is 13 residues long. Unmatched junction bases numbered 3, after V lost 2 bases and J lost 5 bases. Written as DNA, the CDR3 is TGCGCCAGCAGCTTTCAGGGGGGGACTGAAGCTTTCTTT. Amino acid sequence: CASSFQGGTEAFF.

V usage is TRBV7-8 and J usage is TRBJ2-7; tentatively, D is TRBD1 (5 bases). This CDR3 contains 15 residues. Germline V lookup: CDR1 SGHVS, CDR2 FQNEAQ. V gave up 1 base and J gave up 2 bases, with 12 bases separating them. The CDR3 region is CASSLEAGWPYEQYF. The CDR3, as DNA: TGTGCCAGCAGCTTAGAGGCAGGGTGGCCCTACGAGCAGTACTTC.

This rearrangement joins TRBV6-5 to TRBJ1-1, with D maybe TRBD1 (5 bases). In germline, CDR1 is MNHEY, CDR2 SVGAGI. V shed 2 bases and J shed 2 bases, with 6 bases lying between them. The CDR3 consists of 13 residues. This chain's CDR3 is CASSYGDNTEAFF. The CDR3 coding sequence is TGTGCCAGCAGTTACGGGGACAACACTGAAGCTTTCTTT.

This chain connects TRBV4-2 to TRBJ2-7; D uncertain. Germline lookup yields CDR1 LGHNA and CDR2 YNFKEQ. This CDR3 comprises 12 residues. The V end lost 5 bases, the J end lost 1 base, and 6 bases lay between the germline ends. In nucleotides, the CDR3 is TGTGCCAGCAGCTCCCAGTCCTACGAGCAGTACTTC. Its protein is CASSSQSYEQYF.

The V gene is TRBV2, the J gene TRBJ2-2; a weak D match, TRBD2 (8 bases). With 3 bases removed from V and 7 bases from J, the gap between germline ends came to 15 bases. The CDR3 totals 15 residues. Germline-derived CDR1 and CDR2 are SNHLY and FYNNEI. In DNA, the CDR3 is TGTGCCAGCAGTGACGGGAGGGGGCGTATCGGGGAGCTGTTTTTT. The encoded protein is CASSDGRGRIGELFF.

V and J are TRBV2 and TRBJ1-6; unclear D gene. CDR1 is SNHLY, CDR2 FYNNEI, per germline. V was shortened by 7 bases and J by 10 bases, with 14 bases between the two germline ends. The CDR3 covers 13 residues. The CDR3 is CASMGSIGSPLHF. CDR3 nucleotide sequence: TGTGCCAGCATGGGGTCTATCGGGTCACCCCTCCACTTT.

The chain links TRBV9 to TRBJ2-3, with 7 positions matching TRBD1. V shed 3 bases, J shed 2 bases, and the junction held 12 bases outside the gene matches. The CDR3 covers 17 residues. Germline V gives CDR1 SGDLS, CDR2 YYNGEE. CDR3 sequence reads: CASSATRQGGITDTQYF. The DNA of the CDR3 is TGTGCCAGCAGCGCCACACGACAGGGCGGTATCACAGATACGCAGTATTTT.

This sequence joins TRBV18 and TRBJ2-5; D is perhaps TRBD2 (6 bases). This CDR3 comprises 16 residues. Germline V gene data show CDR1 as KGHSH and CDR2 as LQKENI. Trimming took off 4 bases at V and 3 bases at J, with 18 bases between the two ends. CDR3 coding DNA: TGTGCCAGCTCACGGTCTCGGAGGGGCCCTAAAGAGACCCAGTACTTC. Protein sequence: CASSRSRRGPKETQYF.

This clone is a singleton in its sample. The chain uses TRBV19 and TRBJ1-5; perhaps TRBD1 as D (6 bases). CDR3 size: 14 residues. Germline CDR1 and CDR2: LNHDA and SQIVND (reference sequence). The V end lost 5 bases, the J end lost 3 bases, and 11 bases lay between the germline ends. CDR3 sequence: CASSPDSPNQPQHF. Written as DNA, the CDR3 is TGTGCCAGTAGTCCGGACAGCCCCAATCAGCCCCAGCATTTT.

CDR3 in DNA: TGCAGTCCCAGATCCGATGAGCAGTTCTTC. As protein: CSPRSDEQFF. The rearrangement joins TRBV20-1 to TRBJ2-1, with D unresolved. Trimming cost V 8 bases and J 8 bases, with 10 bases left between them. Germline values: CDR1 DFQATT, CDR2 SNEGSKA (reference sequence). CDR3 length equals 10 residues.

CDR3 protein: CASKGRQGETQYF. CDR3 sequence (DNA): TGCGCCAGCAAGGGCCGACAGGGAGAGACCCAGTACTTC. The chain employs TRBV23-1 and TRBJ2-5; 7 positions match TRBD1. TRBV23-1 is placed among ORFs of uncertain function. The CDR3 extends over 13 amino acids. V lost 7 bases, J lost 4 bases, and 6 bases stayed unmatched.

This clone was detected once. CDR3 DNA: TGCAGCGTTGGGGTCAGGGGTGGCTCTGGAAACACCATATATTTT. It translates to CSVGVRGGSGNTIYF. The V and J genes are TRBV29-1 and TRBJ1-3; D possibly corresponds to TRBD1 (6 bases). Germline V gives CDR1 SQVTM, CDR2 ANQGSEA. This CDR3 region has 15 residues. V was shortened by 4 bases and J by 0 bases, with 13 bases between the two germline ends.

DNA for the CDR3: TGTGCCAGCAGTTTGGAAGACATGAACACTGAAGCTTTCTTT. Protein: CASSLEDMNTEAFF. This chain uses TRBV6-5 with TRBJ1-1; D not certain. Trimming took 4 bases from V and 0 from J, leaving 9 bases between them. The V gene's germline CDR1 is MNHEY and CDR2 SVGAGI. There are 14 residues in the CDR3.

The chain carries TRBV7-3 and TRBJ2-7; maybe TRBD2 (5 bases). V was shortened by 5 bases and J by 4 bases, with 12 bases between the two germline ends. Germline V gives CDR1 SGHTA, CDR2 FQGTGA. The length of the CDR3 is 13 residues. This CDR3 is CASSPRSGYEQYF. The CDR3 nucleotides are TGTGCCAGCAGCCCAAGGTCGGGGTACGAGCAGTACTTC.

The V call is TRBV11-3, the J call TRBJ1-4; D is undetermined. V gave up 5 bases and J gave up 6 bases, with 4 bases separating them. This CDR3 region has 11 residues. Germline lookup yields CDR1 SGHNT and CDR2 YENEEA. As DNA, the CDR3 is TGTGCCAGCAGCCTCGATGAAAAACTGTTTTTT. Its protein is CASSLDEKLFF. Full variable domain (missing parts from reference TRBV11-3 and TRBJ1-4): EAGVVQSPRYKIIEKKQPVAFWCNPISGHNTLYWYLQNLGQGPELLIRYENEEAVDDSQLPKDRFSAERLKGVDSTLKIQPAELGDSAVYLCASSLDEKLFFGSGTQLSVL.

This chain uses TRBV7-8 with TRBJ2-5; D remains unclear. Germline V gene data show CDR1 as SGHVS and CDR2 as FQNEAQ. This CDR3 region has 15 residues. Trimming removed 0 bases from V and 5 bases from J, with 13 bases in between. The CDR3 DNA is TGTGCCAGCAGCTTAGCCCGATCGCGGCGCGAGACCCAGTACTTC. It specifies CASSLARSRRETQYF.

V gene TRBV2 combines with J gene TRBJ2-5; D gene unclear. The CDR3 totals 14 residues. From germline, CDR1 is SNHLY and CDR2 FYNNEI. Between the trimmed V and J ends, which lost 10 bases and 1 base, there was a span of 16 bases. CDR3 sequence (DNA): TGTGCCACTCATAAGACCCTACCCCAAGAGACCCAGTACTTC. Its translation: CATHKTLPQETQYF.

Written as DNA, the CDR3 is TGTGCCAGCAGCTTAACCCGTCGACTAGCGGGGCAAGAGACCCAGTACTTC. Its translation: CASSLTRRLAGQETQYF. V gene TRBV7-2 combines with J gene TRBJ2-5; TRBD2 aligns across 11 bases. This CDR3 is 17 amino acids long. V shed 2 bases and J 2 bases; nucleotides not matched to a gene: 7. The germline CDR1 and CDR2 sequences are SGHTA and FQGNSA. Supplemented by reference TRBV7-2 and TRBJ2-5, the full variable domain reads GAGVSQSPSNKVTEKGKDVELRCDPISGHTALYWYRQSLGQGLEFLIYFQGNSAPDKSGLPSDRFSAERTGGSVSTLTIQRTQQEDSAVYLCASSLTRRLAGQETQYFGPGTRLLVL.

This chain links TRBV2 with TRBJ1-3; TRBD1 matches at 12 bases. CDR3 length equals 14 residues. Losses at the gene ends were 4 bases for V and 5 bases for J; bases not matched to a gene: 0. Germline V gene sequence: CDR1 SNHLY, CDR2 FYNNEI. This chain's CDR3 is CASSGDRGRNTIYF. The CDR3 bases are TGTGCCAGCAGTGGGGACAGGGGGCGAAACACCATATATTTT. The whole variable domain, remainder taken from reference TRBV2 and TRBJ1-3, is EPEVTQTPSHQVTQMGQEVILRCVPISNHLYFYWYRQILGQKVEFLVSFYNNEISEKSEIFDDQFSVERPDGSNFTLKIRSTKLEDSAMYFCASSGDRGRNTIYFGEGSWLTVV.

The chain links TRBV2 to TRBJ1-6; unclear D gene. The V gene lost 7 bases and the J gene lost 0 bases, with 7 bases spanning the gap. The germline CDR1 and CDR2 sequences are SNHLY and FYNNEI. The CDR3 consists of 14 residues. DNA for the CDR3: TGTGCCAGCAAAGGGAGCTCCTATAATTCACCCCTCCACTTT. The encoded protein is CASKGSSYNSPLHF.

This clone was observed once. This chain connects TRBV30 to TRBJ2-3; TRBD2 is a possible D gene (5 bases). Germline assignment: CDR1 GTSNPN and CDR2 SVGIG (reference sequence). Trimming stripped 4 bases from V and 1 base from J, with 12 bases between. The CDR3 has 14 amino acids. The DNA of the CDR3 is TGTGCCTGGACCCGAACGAGGGGCACAGATACGCAGTATTTT. Its protein product is CAWTRTRGTDTQYF.

V gene TRBV10-3 combines with J gene TRBJ1-5; no clear D. The CDR3 is 13 amino acids. Germline CDR1 and CDR2: ENHRY and SYGVKD. Trimming pared 6 bases from V and 5 bases from J, leaving 11 bases between. In DNA form, the CDR3 reads TGTGCCATCAGGCTTGGGCCTGATCAGCCCCAGCATTTT. Its protein product is CAIRLGPDQPQHF.

This clone was seen only once. The rearrangement uses TRBV4-3 and TRBJ2-5, with 9 bases aligning to TRBD1. Germline assignment: CDR1 LGHNA and CDR2 YSLEER. This CDR3 is 15 amino acids long. The J segment lost 4 bases and the V segment lost 4 bases, leaving 7 bases of the junction unmatched. This CDR3 reads CASSPQGALGETQYF. The CDR3 coding sequence is TGCGCCAGCAGCCCACAGGGGGCGTTAGGAGAGACCCAGTACTTC.

This clone was picked up one time. The rearrangement uses TRBV7-8 and TRBJ1-2; TRBD1 aligns across 7 bases. Germline V gene data show CDR1 as SGHVS and CDR2 as FQNEAQ. V shed 0 bases, J shed 5 bases, and the junction held 9 bases outside the gene matches. The CDR3 extends over 16 amino acids. The CDR3 loop is CASSLATGEPVYGYTF. The CDR3 DNA sequence: TGTGCCAGCAGCTTAGCCACAGGGGAACCGGTGTATGGCTACACCTTC.

The rearrangement uses TRBV10-3 and TRBJ1-6; D is ambiguous. There are 15 residues in the CDR3. Trimming cost V 7 bases and J 5 bases, with 15 bases left between them. The germline V gene encodes CDR1 ENHRY and CDR2 SYGVKD. The CDR3 spells CAIKPKRGDNSPLHF. CDR3 DNA sequence: TGTGCCATCAAACCAAAACGGGGAGATAATTCACCCCTCCACTTT.

This chain joins TRBV18 and TRBJ2-7; perhaps D is TRBD1 or TRBD2 (5 bases each). The V and J ends lost 4 bases and 2 bases respectively, with 12 bases between them. The CDR3 totals 14 residues. Per the germline V gene, CDR1 is KGHSH and CDR2 is LQKENI. The CDR3 nucleotides read TGTGCCAGCTCACAGGGACGTCAGACCTACGAGCAGTACTTC. Residues: CASSQGRQTYEQYF.